These 30 T cell receptor beta chains were all obtained from the same sample, sequenced in a study of PD-1 blockade in classical Hodgkin lymphoma. The data were produced by immunoSEQ multiplex PCR, yet TCRdb's version contains in-frame clones alone and is incomplete. The table records over 60,000 clones, roughly 92% of them present only once. Time point denoted: cycle 4 day 1 (C4D1), after more than five weeks of nivolumab. Each patient relapsed following autologous stem cell transplantation, and prior brentuximab vedotin exposure differed. The sequencing here drew on peripheral blood mononuclear cells (PBMCs), taken before the fourth cycle of nivolumab. The receptors were sampled from a human donor with classical Hodgkin lymphoma.

The chain has TRBV6-1 and TRBJ2-7, with a tentative D call TRBD2 (5 bases). Trimming cost V 11 bases and J 4 bases, with 18 bases left between them. Germline values: CDR1 MNHNS, CDR2 SASEGT. This CDR3 is 13 amino acids long. The CDR3 DNA sequence: TGTGCCTCCAGGCGGGCGGTGGAATACGAGCAGTACTTC. It encodes CASRRAVEYEQYF.

This clone was detected once. The CDR3 region is CASSLELVSSNTEAFF. CDR3 DNA sequence: TGTGCCAGCAGCTTAGAGTTAGTCAGTTCGAACACTGAAGCTTTCTTT. This chain connects TRBV7-9 to TRBJ1-1; D remains unclear. The CDR3 has 16 residues. CDR1 and CDR2 (germline): SEHNR, FQNEAQ (reference sequence). Trimming pared 1 base from V and 1 base from J, leaving 13 bases between.

The V call is TRBV7-8, the J call TRBJ2-7; TRBD1 might be the D (6 bases). The CDR3 consists of 14 residues. The germline CDR1 and CDR2 sequences are SGHVS and FQNEAQ. The V gene lost 3 bases and the J gene lost 5 bases, with 14 bases spanning the gap. CDR3 amino acids: CASSLLLGGHEQYF. The CDR3 coding sequence is TGTGCCAGCAGCTTGCTCCTTGGGGGCCACGAGCAGTACTTC. Full variable domain (rest looked up from reference TRBV7-8 and TRBJ2-7): GAGVSQSPRYKVAKRGQDVALRCDPISGHVSLFWYQQALGQGPEFLTYFQNEAQLDKSGLPSDRFFAERPEGSVSTLKIQRTQQEDSAVYLCASSLLLGGHEQYFGPGTRLTVT.

The V and J genes are TRBV11-2 and TRBJ2-1, with D unclear. Germline assignment: CDR1 SGHAT and CDR2 FQNNGV. This CDR3 is 13 amino acids long. Between the trimmed V and J ends, which lost 3 bases and 5 bases, there was a span of 8 bases. The CDR3 coding sequence is TGTGCCAGCAGCTTTTATCGGGACAATGAGCAGTTCTTC. Amino acids: CASSFYRDNEQFF.

The chain employs TRBV6-5 and TRBJ2-1, with TRBD1 matching over 7 bases. The CDR3 runs to 14 residues. From germline, CDR1 is MNHEY and CDR2 SVGAGI. V was pared by 5 bases and J by 8 bases, with 9 bases of the junction left unmatched. Here the CDR3 DNA reads TGTGCCAGCAGTAACAGACAGGGTTTTCATGAGCAGTTCTTC. Translated, it gives CASSNRQGFHEQFF.

The chain uses TRBV4-1 and TRBJ1-3; no definite D call. Germline lookup yields CDR1 MGHRA and CDR2 YSYEKL. This CDR3 comprises 15 residues. Trimming stripped 4 bases from V and 2 bases from J, with 12 bases between. The DNA for the CDR3 is TGCGCCAGCAGCCGAGACACATCCCCTGGAAACACCATATATTTT. As protein: CASSRDTSPGNTIYF.

This chain joins TRBV13 and TRBJ2-7; weak D call: TRBD2 (6 bases). Germline loops: CDR1 PRHDT, CDR2 FYEKMQ (reference sequence). The ends were cut back, 3 bases at V and 1 base at J, with 7 bases in the middle. The CDR3 length is 13 residues. CDR3 in DNA: TGTGCCAGCAGCTTGGGGGGTTCCTACGAGCAGTACTTC. Amino acid sequence: CASSLGGSYEQYF.

This chain connects TRBV6-5 to TRBJ2-2; D is ambiguous. Germline CDR1 is MNHEY and CDR2 is SVGAGI. The CDR3 sequence is 12 residues long. V lost 2 bases to trimming and J lost 4 bases, with 2 bases between them. Here the CDR3 DNA reads TGTGCCAGCAGTTACGGCACCGGGGAGCTGTTTTTT. Translation: CASSYGTGELFF.

The genes are TRBV13 and TRBJ2-5, with a tentative D call TRBD2 (7 bases). Germline assignment: CDR1 PRHDT and CDR2 FYEKMQ (reference sequence). The CDR3 contains 13 residues. The V end was cut by 4 bases, the J end by 4 bases, with 10 bases between. The CDR3 sequence: CASSSGGAETQYF. The CDR3 DNA sequence: TGTGCCAGCAGCTCGGGGGGCGCAGAGACCCAGTACTTC.

The V gene is TRBV27, the J gene TRBJ1-6; no firm D call. V lost 6 bases to trimming and J lost 4 bases, with 4 bases between them. The CDR3 contains 12 residues. CDR1 and CDR2 from the germline V gene are MNHEY and SMNVEV (reference sequence). The CDR3 DNA reads as TGTGCCAGCAGGAATTATAATTCACCCCTCCACTTT. It translates to CASRNYNSPLHF.

The chain employs TRBV27 and TRBJ2-7; perhaps TRBD1 as D (6 bases). With 0 bases removed from V and 2 bases from J, the gap between germline ends came to 14 bases. The CDR3 extends over 16 amino acids. The germline V gene encodes CDR1 MNHEY and CDR2 SMNVEV (reference sequence). CDR3 amino acids: CASSLSPPQGPYEQYF. In nucleotides, the CDR3 is TGTGCCAGCAGTTTATCCCCTCCCCAGGGGCCCTACGAGCAGTACTTC.

This clone turned up a few times. The gene calls are TRBV19 and TRBJ2-7; D could derive from TRBD1 or TRBD2 (5 bases each). V was trimmed by 4 bases and J by 2 bases, leaving 9 bases between them. The CDR3 has 13 residues. Germline V gives CDR1 LNHDA, CDR2 SQIVND (reference sequence). The CDR3 spells CASSTQGPYEQYF. CDR3 bases: TGTGCCAGTAGTACTCAGGGACCCTACGAGCAGTACTTC.

The chain links TRBV11-1 to TRBJ2-1; 12 nucleotides line up with TRBD2. Germline values: CDR1 SGHAT, CDR2 FQDESV (reference sequence). This CDR3 is 17 amino acids long. V dropped 6 bases and J dropped 0; count of bases not matched to a gene: 6. The CDR3 nucleotides are TGTGCCAGCAGTCGGTCTAGCGGGGGGGACTCCTACAATGAGCAGTTCTTC. Translating it yields CASSRSSGGDSYNEQFF.

CDR3 protein: CASIPRVRGTEAFF. The DNA for the CDR3 is TGTGCCAGCATCCCCAGGGTGAGGGGAACTGAAGCTTTCTTT. The chain recombines TRBV6-5 with TRBJ1-1; tentative D call: TRBD1 (5 bases). The CDR3 has 14 residues. From germline, CDR1 is MNHEY and CDR2 SVGAGI. Trimming removed 7 bases from V and 5 bases from J, with 17 bases in between.

This chain joins TRBV27 and TRBJ2-7, with D possibly matching TRBD2 (5 bases). V was shortened by 3 bases and J by 5 bases, with 14 bases between the two germline ends. From germline, CDR1 is MNHEY and CDR2 SMNVEV (reference sequence). The CDR3 loop spans 14 amino acids. This CDR3 reads CASSLLGGEHEQYF. Here the CDR3 DNA reads TGTGCCAGCAGTTTGTTAGGAGGAGAGCACGAGCAGTACTTC.

The rearrangement joins TRBV6-6 to TRBJ2-7, with a weak D call TRBD1 (6 bases). Trimming pared 6 bases from V and 4 bases from J, leaving 13 bases between. The CDR3 totals 13 residues. Germline V gene data show CDR1 as MNHNY and CDR2 as SVGAGI (reference sequence). The CDR3 loop reads CASSYRARYEQYF. CDR3 nucleotides: TGTGCCAGCAGCTACAGGGCCCGTTACGAGCAGTACTTC.

The chain is built from TRBV7-6 and TRBJ1-4; no clear D gene. V was pared by 1 base and J by 0 bases, with 3 bases between. CDR3 size: 14 residues. From germline, CDR1 is SGHVS and CDR2 FNYEAQ. The CDR3 loop reads CASSLGPTNEKLFF. The CDR3 DNA sequence: TGTGCCAGCAGCTTAGGACCAACTAATGAAAAACTGTTTTTT. The full variable domain, completed using reference TRBV7-6 and TRBJ1-4, is GAGVSQSPRYKVTKRGQDVALRCDPISGHVSLYWYRQALGQGPEFLTYFNYEAQQDKSGLPNDRFSAERPEGSISTLTIQRTEQRDSAMYRCASSLGPTNEKLFFGSGTQLSVL.

The rearrangement joins TRBV7-3 to TRBJ2-1; either TRBD1 or TRBD2 may supply D (5 bases each). The CDR3 is 14 amino acids. The ends were cut back, 5 bases at V and 5 bases at J, with 13 bases in the middle. Germline CDR1 reads SGHTA; CDR2 reads FQGTGA. For the CDR3, the DNA is TGTGCCAGCAGCCCACCGGGACCCCACAATGAGCAGTTCTTC. Translated, it gives CASSPPGPHNEQFF.

The chain uses TRBV14 and TRBJ2-5, with 8 bases that match TRBD1. Germline V CDR1 and CDR2: SGHDN, FVKESK. CDR3 length equals 16 residues. Trimming cost V 1 base and J 0 bases; bases outside gene matches: 4. CDR3 in amino acids: CASSQGGQDYQETQYF. Here the CDR3 DNA reads TGTGCCAGCAGCCAAGGGGGACAGGACTACCAAGAGACCCAGTACTTC.

CDR3 bases: TGTGCCAGCAGCCAAGATCTTTGGGAGGGCTTCGACACCTTC. Translation: CASSQDLWEGFDTF. This chain joins TRBV4-2 and TRBJ1-2; no clear D gene. Trimming left V 0 bases short and J 12 bases short, with 17 bases between. In germline, CDR1 is LGHNA, CDR2 YNFKEQ. CDR3 length equals 14 residues.

The chain combines TRBV6-5 with TRBJ1-1; no clear D gene. With 0 bases removed from V and 4 bases from J, the gap between germline ends came to 12 bases. Germline V gene lookup returns CDR1 MNHEY and CDR2 SVGAGI. This CDR3 is built from 15 residues. CDR3 loop: CASSYSGLPGTEAFF. CDR3 DNA sequence: TGTGCCAGCAGTTACTCGGGGTTGCCAGGCACTGAAGCTTTCTTT.

This rearrangement joins TRBV13 to TRBJ1-2, with D hard to call. The CDR3 consists of 15 residues. Trimming cost V 5 bases and J 8 bases, with 21 bases left between them. CDR1 and CDR2 (germline): PRHDT, FYEKMQ (reference sequence). CDR3: CASSPNPLIARGYTF. The CDR3 DNA sequence: TGTGCCAGCAGCCCAAACCCGCTTATCGCGAGGGGCTACACCTTC.

This chain joins TRBV10-1 and TRBJ2-1; no definite D call. Germline V gives CDR1 WNHNN, CDR2 SYGVQD (reference sequence). The CDR3 has 13 residues. Trimming left V 8 bases short and J 4 bases short, with 12 bases between. The CDR3 reads CASANDKYNEQFF. The CDR3 nucleotides are TGCGCCAGCGCGAATGACAAGTACAATGAGCAGTTCTTC.

The rearrangement joins TRBV2 to TRBJ2-7; D is possibly TRBD1 (5 bases). V was trimmed by 7 bases and J by 4 bases, leaving 8 bases between them. The CDR3 runs 11 residues. CDR1 is SNHLY, CDR2 FYNNEI, per germline. The CDR3 protein is CASKTVYEQYF. The DNA for the CDR3 is TGTGCCAGCAAGACAGTTTACGAGCAGTACTTC.

This chain joins TRBV27 and TRBJ1-4, with 7 bases fitting TRBD1. The CDR3 is made up of 15 amino acids. Trimming took 8 bases from V and 6 from J; bases not matched to a gene: 12. The germline V gene has CDR1 MNHEY and CDR2 SMNVEV (reference sequence). As DNA, the CDR3 is TGTGCCAGCGGGGCACTGACAGGGTGGGATGAAAAACTGTTTTTT. Translated: CASGALTGWDEKLFF.

CDR3 sequence reads: CASSDVQGEMNEQYF. The CDR3 DNA sequence: TGCGCCAGCAGTGATGTACAGGGGGAAATGAACGAGCAGTACTTC. V is TRBV10-1 and J is TRBJ2-7; 8 bases agree with TRBD1. The CDR3 totals 15 residues. The germline V gene has CDR1 WNHNN and CDR2 SYGVQD (reference sequence). With 3 bases clipped from V and 5 bases from J, the junction kept 9 bases outside the gene matches.

The chain couples TRBV6-5 to TRBJ2-3, with D uncertain. With 4 bases removed from V and 7 bases from J, the gap between germline ends came to 6 bases. This CDR3 spans 11 amino acids. In germline, CDR1 is MNHEY, CDR2 SVGAGI. As DNA, the CDR3 is TGTGCCAGCAGTTTGGGTTATACGCAGTATTTT. Translation: CASSLGYTQYF.

The chain couples TRBV21-1 to TRBJ2-5; the DNA was not compared with TRBD2, the D call given in the table. TRBV21-1 corresponds to a pseudogene. This CDR3 is built from 17 residues. CDR3 DNA sequence: TGTGCCAGCAGCAAAGAATGGTCCGGGACTACACAAGAGACCCAGTACTTC. Its protein product is CASSKEWSGTTQETQYF.

The rearrangement links TRBV4-2 to TRBJ1-2; no clear D gene. The CDR3 extends over 14 amino acids. Germline V CDR1 and CDR2: LGHNA, YNFKEQ. V lost 0 bases and J lost 3, with 8 bases in between. For the CDR3, the DNA is TGTGCCAGCAGCCAAGAGGCGGAAGACTATGGCTACACCTTC. Translated, it gives CASSQEAEDYGYTF.

This rearrangement joins TRBV27 to TRBJ2-2; the D is unclear. The V end was cut by 2 bases, the J end by 1 base, with 8 bases between. CDR3 size: 15 residues. CDR1 is MNHEY, CDR2 SMNVEV, per germline (reference sequence). Here the CDR3 DNA reads TGTGCCAGCAGTTTACAAGGCCAGAACACCGGGGAGCTGTTTTTT. Translated: CASSLQGQNTGELFF.